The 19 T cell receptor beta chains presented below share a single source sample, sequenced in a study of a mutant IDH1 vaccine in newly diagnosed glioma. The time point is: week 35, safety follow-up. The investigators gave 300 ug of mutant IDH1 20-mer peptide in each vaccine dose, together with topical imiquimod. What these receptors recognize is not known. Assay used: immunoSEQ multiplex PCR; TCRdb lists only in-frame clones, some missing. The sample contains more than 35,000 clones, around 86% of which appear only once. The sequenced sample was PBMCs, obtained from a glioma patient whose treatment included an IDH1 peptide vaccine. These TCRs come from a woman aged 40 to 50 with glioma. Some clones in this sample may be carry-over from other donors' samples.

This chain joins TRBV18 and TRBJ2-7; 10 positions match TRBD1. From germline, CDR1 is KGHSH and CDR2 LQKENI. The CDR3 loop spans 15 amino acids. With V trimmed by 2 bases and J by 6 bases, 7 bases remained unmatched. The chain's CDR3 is CASSPAGTGVREQYF. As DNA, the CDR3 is TGTGCCAGCTCACCAGCCGGGACAGGGGTACGCGAGCAGTACTTC.

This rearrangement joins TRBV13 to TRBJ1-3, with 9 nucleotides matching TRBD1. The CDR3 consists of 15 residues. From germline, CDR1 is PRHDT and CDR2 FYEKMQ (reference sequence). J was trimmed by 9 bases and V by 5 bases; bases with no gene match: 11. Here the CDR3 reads CASSLPQGASPTIYF. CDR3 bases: TGTGCCAGCAGCCTACCACAGGGGGCTTCGCCCACCATATATTTT.

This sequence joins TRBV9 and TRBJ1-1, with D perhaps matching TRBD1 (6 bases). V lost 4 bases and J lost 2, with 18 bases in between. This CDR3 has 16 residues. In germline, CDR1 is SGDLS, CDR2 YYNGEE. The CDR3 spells CASSLNRDGFNTEAFF. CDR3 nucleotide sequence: TGTGCCAGCAGCTTAAACAGGGATGGGTTTAACACTGAAGCTTTCTTT. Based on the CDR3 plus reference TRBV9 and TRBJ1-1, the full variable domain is DSGVTQTPKHLITATGQRVTLRCSPRSGDLSVYWYQQSLDQGLQFLIQYYNGEERAKGNILERFSAQQFPDLHSELNLSSLELGDSALYFCASSLNRDGFNTEAFFGQGTRLTVV.

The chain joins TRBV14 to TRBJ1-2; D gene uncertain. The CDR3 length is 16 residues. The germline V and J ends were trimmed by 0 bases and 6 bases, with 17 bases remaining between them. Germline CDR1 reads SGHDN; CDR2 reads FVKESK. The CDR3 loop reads CASSQEPYPLGNGYTF. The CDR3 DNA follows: TGTGCCAGCAGCCAAGAGCCCTATCCGTTGGGAAATGGCTACACCTTC.

In nucleotides, the CDR3 is TGTGCCAGTAGTCGCCGGGGGGCCAGCTCTGGGGCCAACGTCCTGACTTTC. This codes for CASSRRGASSGANVLTF. V gene TRBV19 combines with J gene TRBJ2-6; a possible D gene is TRBD2 (7 bases). The CDR3 sequence is 17 residues long. With 5 bases removed from V and 0 bases from J, the gap between germline ends came to 14 bases. Germline-derived CDR1 and CDR2 are LNHDA and SQIVND (reference sequence).

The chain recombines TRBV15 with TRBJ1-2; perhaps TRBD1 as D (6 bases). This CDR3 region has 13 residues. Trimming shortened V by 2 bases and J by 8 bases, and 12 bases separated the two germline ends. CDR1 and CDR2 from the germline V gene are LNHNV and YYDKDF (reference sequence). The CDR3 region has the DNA TGTGCCACCAGCAGAAGGACAGCACAGGGCTACACCTTC. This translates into CATSRRTAQGYTF. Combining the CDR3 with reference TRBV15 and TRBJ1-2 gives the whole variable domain DAMVIQNPRYQVTQFGKPVTLSCSQTLNHNVMYWYQQKSSQAPKLLFHYYDKDFNNEADTPDNFQSRRPNTSFCFLDIRSPGLGDTAMYLCATSRRTAQGYTFGSGTRLTVV.

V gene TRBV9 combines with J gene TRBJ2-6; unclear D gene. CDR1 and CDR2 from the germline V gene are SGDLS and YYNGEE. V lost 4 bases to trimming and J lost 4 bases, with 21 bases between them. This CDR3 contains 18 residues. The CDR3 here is CASSPRAAMLLGANVLTF. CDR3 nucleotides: TGTGCCAGCAGCCCCCGGGCGGCTATGTTACTGGGGGCCAACGTCCTGACTTTC.

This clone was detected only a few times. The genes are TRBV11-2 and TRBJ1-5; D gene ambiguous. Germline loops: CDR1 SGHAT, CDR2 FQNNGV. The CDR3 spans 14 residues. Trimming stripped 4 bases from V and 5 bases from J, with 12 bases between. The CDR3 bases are TGTGCCAGCAGCTCCCTACGCGGGGATCAGCCCCAGCATTTT. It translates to CASSSLRGDQPQHF.

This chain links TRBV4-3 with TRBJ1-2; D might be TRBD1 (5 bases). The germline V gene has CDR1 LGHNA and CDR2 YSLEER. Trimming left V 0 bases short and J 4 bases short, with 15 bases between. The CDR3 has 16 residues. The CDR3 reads CASSQDGGRPTYGYTF. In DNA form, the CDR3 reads TGCGCCAGCAGCCAAGATGGGGGTCGGCCCACCTATGGCTACACCTTC.

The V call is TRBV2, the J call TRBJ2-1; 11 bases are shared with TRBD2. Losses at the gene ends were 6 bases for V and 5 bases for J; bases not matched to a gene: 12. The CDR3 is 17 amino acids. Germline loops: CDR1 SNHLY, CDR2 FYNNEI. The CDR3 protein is CASRALAGGLTHNEQFF. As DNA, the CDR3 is TGTGCCAGCAGGGCCCTAGCGGGGGGACTGACTCACAATGAGCAGTTCTTC.

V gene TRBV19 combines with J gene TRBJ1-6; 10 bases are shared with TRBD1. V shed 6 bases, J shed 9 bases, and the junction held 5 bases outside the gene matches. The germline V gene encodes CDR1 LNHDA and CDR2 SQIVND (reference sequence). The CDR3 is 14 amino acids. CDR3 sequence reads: CASREGQGSSPLHF. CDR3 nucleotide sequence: TGTGCCAGTAGAGAGGGACAGGGGAGTTCACCCCTCCACTTT.

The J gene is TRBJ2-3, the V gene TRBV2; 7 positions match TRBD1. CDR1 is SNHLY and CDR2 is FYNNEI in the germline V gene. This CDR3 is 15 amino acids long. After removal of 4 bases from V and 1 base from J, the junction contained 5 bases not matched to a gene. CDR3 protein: CASSADRRGTDTQYF. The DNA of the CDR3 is TGTGCCAGCAGTGCGGACAGGCGGGGCACAGATACGCAGTATTTT.

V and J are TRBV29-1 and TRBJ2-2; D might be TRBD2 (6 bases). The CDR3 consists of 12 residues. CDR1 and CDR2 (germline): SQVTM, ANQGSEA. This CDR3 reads CTGLYYTGELFF. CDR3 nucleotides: TGCACGGGACTCTATTACACCGGGGAGCTGTTTTTT.

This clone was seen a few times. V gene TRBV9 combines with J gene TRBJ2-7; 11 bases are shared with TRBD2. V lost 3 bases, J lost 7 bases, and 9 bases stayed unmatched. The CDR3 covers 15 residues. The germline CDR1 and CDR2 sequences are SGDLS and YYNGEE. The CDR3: CASSASGTSGTEQYF. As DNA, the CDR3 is TGTGCCAGCAGCGCATCCGGGACTAGCGGAACTGAGCAGTACTTC.

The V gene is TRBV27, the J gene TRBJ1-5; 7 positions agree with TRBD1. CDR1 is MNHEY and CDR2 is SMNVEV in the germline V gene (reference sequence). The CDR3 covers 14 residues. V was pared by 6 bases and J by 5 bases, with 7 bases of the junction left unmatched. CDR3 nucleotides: TGTGCCAGCAGGACGACAGGGTTCGATCAGCCCCAGCATTTT. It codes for CASRTTGFDQPQHF.

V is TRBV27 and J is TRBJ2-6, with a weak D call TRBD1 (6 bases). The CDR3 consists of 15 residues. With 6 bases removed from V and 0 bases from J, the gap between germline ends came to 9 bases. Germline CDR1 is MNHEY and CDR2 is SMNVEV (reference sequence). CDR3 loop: CASRTTGSGANVLTF. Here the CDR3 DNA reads TGTGCCAGCAGAACGACAGGCTCTGGGGCCAACGTCCTGACTTTC.

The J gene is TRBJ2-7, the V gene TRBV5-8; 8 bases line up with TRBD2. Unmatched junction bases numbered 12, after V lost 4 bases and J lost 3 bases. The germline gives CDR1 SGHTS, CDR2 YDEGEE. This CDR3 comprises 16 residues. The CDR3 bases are TGTGCCAGCAGCCCTTACATAGCGGGGATAGGCTACGAGCAGTACTTC. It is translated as CASSPYIAGIGYEQYF.

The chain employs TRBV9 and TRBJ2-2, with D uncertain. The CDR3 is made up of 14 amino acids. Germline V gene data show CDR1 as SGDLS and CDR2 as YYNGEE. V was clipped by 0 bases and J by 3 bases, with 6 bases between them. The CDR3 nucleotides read TGTGCCAGCAGCGTAGACGGGTACACCGGGGAGCTGTTTTTT. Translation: CASSVDGYTGELFF. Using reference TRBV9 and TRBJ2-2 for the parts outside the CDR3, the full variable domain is DSGVTQTPKHLITATGQRVTLRCSPRSGDLSVYWYQQSLDQGLQFLIQYYNGEERAKGNILERFSAQQFPDLHSELNLSSLELGDSALYFCASSVDGYTGELFFGEGSRLTVL.

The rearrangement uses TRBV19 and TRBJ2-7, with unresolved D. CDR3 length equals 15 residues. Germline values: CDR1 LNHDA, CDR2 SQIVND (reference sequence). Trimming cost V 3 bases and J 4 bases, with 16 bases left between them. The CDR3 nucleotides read TGTGCCAGTAGTATTTCAAGAGCGTCCAATTACGAGCAGTACTTC. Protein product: CASSISRASNYEQYF.